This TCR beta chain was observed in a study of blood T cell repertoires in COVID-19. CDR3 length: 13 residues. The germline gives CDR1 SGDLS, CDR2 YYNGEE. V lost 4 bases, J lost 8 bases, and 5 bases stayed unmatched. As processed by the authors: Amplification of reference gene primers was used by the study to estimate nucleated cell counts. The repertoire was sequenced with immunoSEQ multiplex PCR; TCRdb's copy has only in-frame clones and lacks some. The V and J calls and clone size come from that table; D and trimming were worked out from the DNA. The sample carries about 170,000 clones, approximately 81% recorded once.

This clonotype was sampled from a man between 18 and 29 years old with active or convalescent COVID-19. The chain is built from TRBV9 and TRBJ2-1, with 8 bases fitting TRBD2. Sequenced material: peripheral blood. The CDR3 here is CASSQSGSYEQFF. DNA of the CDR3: TGTGCCAGCAGCCAGAGCGGGAGCTATGAGCAGTTCTTC.